Given below is one T cell receptor (beta chain) in context. The specificity of this receptor is unknown. Nothing much larger sits one base from this clone, and base qualities are not available. The CDR1 and CDR2 encoded by the germline V gene are ENHRY and SYGVKD. The CDR3 numbers 13 residues from cysteine through phenylalanine. Here the CDR3 DNA is all that survives: 39 bases in frame from base 1. The junction shows trimming of 11 bases on V and 1 base on J, plus 14 bases between the germline ends. This entry is derived from a study of Ad26.COV2.S vaccination and SARS-CoV-2 variants (dated by TCRdb to the early 2020s). With regard to the full study: Vaccine-arm donors were drawn from COV1001, a multicentre, randomized, double-blind, placebo-controlled phase I-IIa trial of Ad26.COV2.S in healthy adults. Sequencing of the TCRbeta repertoire served to evaluate the specificity and breadth of SARS-CoV-2-reactive T cell receptors following Ad26.COV2.S vaccination. A total of 32 samples were included in the TCR-sequenced set, comprising some 20 Ad26.COV2.S vaccine recipients, 5 placebo recipients and 8 SARS-CoV-2 convalescent individuals. Blinding of investigators to trial group allocation was maintained during experiments and outcome assessment. Participants in the trial were split at random into five groups of five each, receiving low-dose or high-dose Ad26.COV2.S once or twice, or else placebo on both occasions. Ad26.COV2.S was given intramuscularly at 5x10^10 or 1x10^11 viral particles, as a single shot or as two shots 56 days apart.

Explained via the paper, the treatment or condition label denotes: some 19 received Ad26.COV2.S at low or high dose, single or two shots; roughly five received placebo; per-sample allocation not given. For vaccine and placebo recipients, repertoires were sequenced using samples collected on day 63 after the first injection. Cohort 1b enrolled about two dozen adults aged 18-55 years at a single site in Boston, USA, between 29 July and 7 August 2020. Ad26.COV2.S was a replication-incompetent adenovirus type 26 vector that expressed a prefusion-stabilized SARS-CoV-2 spike protein derived from the original Wuhan strain. Summary of the overall study and its limitations: Non-spike TCR breadth was comparable between vaccine and placebo recipients, consistent with the vaccine containing only spike. After vaccination, substantial breadth of spike-specific CD8+ and CD4+ T cell responses was reported. Compared with placebo recipients, Ad26.COV2.S recipients showed higher spike-specific TCR breadth (P = 0.0014). The authors noted that total T cell responses may have been underestimated by the TCR breadth and depth analyses. The study lacked the statistical power to compare responses across vaccine doses or regimens.

The immunoSEQ Assay was used to sequence TCRbeta CDR3 regions. After extraction, genomic DNA underwent amplification by bias-controlled multiplex PCR, followed by high-throughput sequencing. Turning to the authors' computational methods: To quantify the absolute abundance of every unique TCRbeta CDR3 region, sequences were collapsed and filtered. Usable DNA was measured by amplifying reference genes present in all nucleated cells, and TCRbeta template counts were normalized to that usable DNA to estimate T cell fraction. Repertoire TCRs were annotated as SARS-CoV-2-specific by exact matching of V gene, CDR3 amino acid sequence and J gene to a known reactive TCR set. The reference SARS-CoV-2 TCR set was derived from MIRA and filtered for enrichment in COVID-19-positive ImmuneCODE repertoires, a step that removed public or cross-reactive TCRs. Using the MIRA antigens, annotated TCRs were further analysed by specific ORF or by position within an ORF. Breadth was defined as the number of annotated unique rearrangements divided by the total number of unique productive rearrangements, and depth was defined as the summed frequency of the annotated unique rearrangements. Group comparisons of TCR breadth used two-sided Wilcoxon rank-sum tests. Not all clones reach the TCRdb copy of this immuneACCESS table, which keeps in-frame sequences only. Checked studies attribute under half of the gap to unresolved V genes and leave the rest unexplained. Clonal size and the V and J genes are those of that table, whereas D and trimming came from the DNA. Counted in this sample were some 370,000 clones; about four fifths of them appeared once. The top ten constitute about 7.4% of the sample.

This sequence uses TRBV10-3 and TRBJ2-5; no D gene call is confident. The receptor was derived from a person aged 18-65 years who received the Ad26.COV2.S COVID-19 vaccine or a placebo. The sample consisted of peripheral blood, taken in a trial of Ad26.COV2.S vaccine versus placebo. The DNA reads as follows: TGTGCCTCTGCGTTATCCGCCCAAGAGACCCAGTACTTC. Translated, this is CASALSAQETQYF.